This T cell receptor beta chain was captured in a study of CD8+ T cells in alopecia areata. Study-wide findings and caveats: The study found TCR sharing across patients less clear than in mice, possibly for HLA reasons.

RNA extraction and reverse transcription yielded cDNA as sequencing template. TCRdb keeps only in-frame clones here, not all; method: immunoSEQ multiplex PCR. This table holds 150,000 to 200,000 clones, roughly 60% found once. In this sample, this clone is medium-sized. Its target is unknown. V lost 4 bases, J lost 2 bases, and 15 bases lay in between. The CDR3 length is 15 residues. CDR1 and CDR2 (germline): SGHRS, YFSETQ. Regarding treatment: oral pan-JAK inhibitor, 5-10 mg twice daily. The sample here was CD4+ T cells sorted from blood, taken at week 24, from a patient treated with tofacitinib. The sequence came from a human donor with alopecia areata. The V call is TRBV5-1, the J call TRBJ2-5; TRBD2 is a possible D gene (6 bases). This CDR3 is CASSPGVVGQETQYF. The CDR3 coding sequence is TGCGCCAGCAGCCCGGGAGTCGTGGGGCAAGAGACCCAGTACTTC.